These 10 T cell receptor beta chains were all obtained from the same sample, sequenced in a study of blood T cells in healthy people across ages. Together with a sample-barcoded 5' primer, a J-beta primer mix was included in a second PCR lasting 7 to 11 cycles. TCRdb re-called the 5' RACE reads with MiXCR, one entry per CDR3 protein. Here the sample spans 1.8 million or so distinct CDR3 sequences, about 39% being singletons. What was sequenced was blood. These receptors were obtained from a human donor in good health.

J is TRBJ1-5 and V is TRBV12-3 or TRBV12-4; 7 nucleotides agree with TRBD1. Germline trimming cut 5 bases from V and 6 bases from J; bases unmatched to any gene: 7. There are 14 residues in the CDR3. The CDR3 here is CASSMTGSTQPQHF. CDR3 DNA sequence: TGTGCCAGCAGTATGACAGGGTCTACTCAGCCCCAGCATTTT.

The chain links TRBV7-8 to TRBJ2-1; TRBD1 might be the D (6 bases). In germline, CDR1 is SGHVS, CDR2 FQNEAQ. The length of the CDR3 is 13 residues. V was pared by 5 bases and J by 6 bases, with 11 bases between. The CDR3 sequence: CASSEDRVNEQFF. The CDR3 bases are TGTGCCAGCAGCGAGGACAGAGTCAATGAGCAGTTCTTC.

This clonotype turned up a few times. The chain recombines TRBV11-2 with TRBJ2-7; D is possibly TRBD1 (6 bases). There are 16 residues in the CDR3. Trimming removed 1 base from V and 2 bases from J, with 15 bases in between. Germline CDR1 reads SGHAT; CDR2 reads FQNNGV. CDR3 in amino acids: CASSLVGAGDPYEQYF. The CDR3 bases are TGTGCCAGCAGCTTAGTAGGGGCAGGGGATCCCTACGAGCAGTACTTC.

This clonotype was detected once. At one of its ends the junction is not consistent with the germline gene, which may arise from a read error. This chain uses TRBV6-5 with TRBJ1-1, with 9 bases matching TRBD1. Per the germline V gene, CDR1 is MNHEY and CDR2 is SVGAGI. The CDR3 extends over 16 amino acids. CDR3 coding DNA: TGTGCCAGCAGTTACCGGGACAGGGTGGTAAACACTAAAGCTTTCTTT. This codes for CASSYRDRVVNTKAFF.

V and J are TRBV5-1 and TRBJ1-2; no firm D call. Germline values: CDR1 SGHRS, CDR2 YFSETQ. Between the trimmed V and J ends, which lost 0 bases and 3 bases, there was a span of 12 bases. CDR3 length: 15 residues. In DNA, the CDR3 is TGCGCCAGCAGCTTGGCCCCTACGATGCACTATGGCTACACCTTC. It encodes CASSLAPTMHYGYTF.

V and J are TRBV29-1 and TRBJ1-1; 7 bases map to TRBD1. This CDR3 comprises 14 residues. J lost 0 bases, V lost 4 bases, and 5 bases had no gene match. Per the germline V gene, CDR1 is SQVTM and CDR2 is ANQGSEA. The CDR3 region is CSVVLTGVNTEAFF. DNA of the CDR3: TGCAGCGTTGTCCTAACAGGGGTGAACACTGAAGCTTTCTTT.

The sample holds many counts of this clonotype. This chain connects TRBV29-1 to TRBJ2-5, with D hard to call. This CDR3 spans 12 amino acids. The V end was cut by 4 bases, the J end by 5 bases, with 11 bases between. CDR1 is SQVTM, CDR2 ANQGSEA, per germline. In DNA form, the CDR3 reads TGCAGCGTTGGGACCCCCGGTGAGACCCAGTACTTC. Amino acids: CSVGTPGETQYF.

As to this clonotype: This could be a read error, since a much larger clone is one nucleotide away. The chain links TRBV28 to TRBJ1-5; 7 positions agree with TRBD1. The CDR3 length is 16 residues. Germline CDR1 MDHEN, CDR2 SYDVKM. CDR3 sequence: CAGSSPHRQGDQPQHF. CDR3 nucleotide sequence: TGTGCCGGCAGCTCCCCACATCGACAGGGTGATCAGCCCCAGCATTTT.

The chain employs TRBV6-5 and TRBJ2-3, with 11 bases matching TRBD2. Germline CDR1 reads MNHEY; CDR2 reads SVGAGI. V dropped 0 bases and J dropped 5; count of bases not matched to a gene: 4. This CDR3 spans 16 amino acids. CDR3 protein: CASSYSPLAGEDTQYF. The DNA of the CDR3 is TGTGCCAGCAGTTACTCCCCACTAGCGGGGGAAGATACGCAGTATTTT.

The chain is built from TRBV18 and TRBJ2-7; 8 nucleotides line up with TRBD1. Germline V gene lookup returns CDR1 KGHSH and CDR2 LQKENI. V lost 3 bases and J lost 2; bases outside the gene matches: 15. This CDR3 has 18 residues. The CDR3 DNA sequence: TGTGCCAGCTCACCGTCAAGGGACAGGCTTACCTTAACCTACGAGCAGTACTTC. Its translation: CASSPSRDRLTLTYEQYF.